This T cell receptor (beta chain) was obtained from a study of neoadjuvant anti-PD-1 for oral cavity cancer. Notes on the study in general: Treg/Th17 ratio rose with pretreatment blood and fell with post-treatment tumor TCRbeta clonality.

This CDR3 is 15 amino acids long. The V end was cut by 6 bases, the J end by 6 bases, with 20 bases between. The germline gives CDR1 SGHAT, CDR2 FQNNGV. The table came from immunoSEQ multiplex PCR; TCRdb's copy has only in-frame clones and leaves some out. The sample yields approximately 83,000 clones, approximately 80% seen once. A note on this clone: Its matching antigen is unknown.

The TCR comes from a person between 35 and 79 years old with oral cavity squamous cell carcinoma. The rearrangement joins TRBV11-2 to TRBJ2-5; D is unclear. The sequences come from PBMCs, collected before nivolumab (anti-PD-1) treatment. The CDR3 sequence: CASSSLRRVEQTQYF. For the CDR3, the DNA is TGTGCCAGCAGTTCCTTGAGGCGAGTTGAGCAGACCCAGTACTTC.